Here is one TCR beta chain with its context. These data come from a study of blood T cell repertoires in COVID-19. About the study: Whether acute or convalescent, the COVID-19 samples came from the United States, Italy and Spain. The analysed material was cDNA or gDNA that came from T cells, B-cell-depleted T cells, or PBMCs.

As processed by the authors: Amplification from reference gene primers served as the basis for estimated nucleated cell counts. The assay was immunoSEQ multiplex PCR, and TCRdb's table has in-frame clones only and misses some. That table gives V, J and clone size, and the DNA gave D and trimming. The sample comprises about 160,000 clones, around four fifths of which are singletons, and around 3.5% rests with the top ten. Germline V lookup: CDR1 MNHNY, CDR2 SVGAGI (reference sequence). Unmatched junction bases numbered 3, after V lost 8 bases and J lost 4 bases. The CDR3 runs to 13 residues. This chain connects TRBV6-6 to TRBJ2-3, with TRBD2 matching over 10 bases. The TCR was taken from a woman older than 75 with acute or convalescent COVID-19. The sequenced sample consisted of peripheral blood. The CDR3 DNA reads TGTGCCAGCCTAGCGGGAGTGGCAGATACGCAGTATTTT. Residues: CASLAGVADTQYF.